This TCR beta chain was recorded in a study of PD-1 blockade in classical Hodgkin lymphoma. Findings and caveats of the study: For complete responders, baseline diversity was comparable to that of newly diagnosed patients.

Every patient experienced relapse after autologous stem cell transplantation, and brentuximab vedotin exposure varied. The method was immunoSEQ multiplex PCR; TCRdb's version includes in-frame clones alone and lacks a portion of them. The sample lists some 45,000 clones, about nine tenths occurring once. As for this clone: Its antigen is unknown.

V was pared by 5 bases and J by 2 bases, with 9 bases of the junction left unmatched. The CDR3 extends over 17 amino acids. Germline V CDR1 and CDR2: SGHVS, FQNEAQ. The sequence came from a human donor with classical Hodgkin lymphoma. V usage is TRBV7-8 and J usage is TRBJ2-5; 12 bases align to TRBD2. Sample: peripheral blood mononuclear cells (PBMCs), taken at baseline. The CDR3 is CASSSGDLAGGQETQYF. As DNA, the CDR3 is TGTGCCAGCAGCAGTGGGGACCTAGCGGGGGGGCAAGAGACCCAGTACTTC.